What follows are 6 T cell receptor beta chains derived from one specimen sequenced in a study of a mutant IDH1 vaccine in newly diagnosed glioma. The repertoire was sequenced with immunoSEQ multiplex PCR; TCRdb's copy has only in-frame clones and lacks some. The sample carries around 63,000 clones, more than 85% recorded once. Time point: baseline, week 1 (first vaccination visit). Treatment in this sample: pre-vaccination baseline after standard-of-care therapy. The sample was PBMCs, taken from a glioma patient treated with radiotherapy, temozolomide or both. All receptors derive from a man aged 50 to 60 with glioma.

This clone was detected once. The chain couples TRBV5-1 to TRBJ1-3; maybe TRBD1 (5 bases). Germline V gives CDR1 SGHRS, CDR2 YFSETQ. V was shortened by 0 bases and J by 2 bases, with 12 bases between the two germline ends. The CDR3 is made up of 16 amino acids. The CDR3, as DNA: TGCGCCAGCAGCTTGGTGGGCAGGGTTACTGGAAACACCATATATTTT. Translation gives CASSLVGRVTGNTIYF.

The chain carries TRBV5-6 and TRBJ1-4; no clear D gene. This CDR3 is 14 amino acids long. The germline gives CDR1 SGHDT, CDR2 YYEEEE. V lost 4 bases and J lost 5, with 12 bases in between. CDR3 protein: CASSVRPSNEKLFF. The CDR3 region has the DNA TGTGCCAGCAGCGTTCGACCATCCAATGAAAAACTGTTTTTT.

The chain is built from TRBV6-1 and TRBJ2-5, with 9 positions matching TRBD2. CDR3 length: 15 residues. The J segment lost 2 bases and the V segment lost 2 bases, leaving 3 bases of the junction unmatched. Germline V gene data show CDR1 as MNHNS and CDR2 as SASEGT. The CDR3 DNA sequence: TGTGCCAGCAGTGAACTAGCGGGGCATCAAGAGACCCAGTACTTC. It is translated as CASSELAGHQETQYF.

The chain carries TRBV6-6 and TRBJ1-2; no clear D. Trimming took off 6 bases at V and 2 bases at J, with 13 bases between the two ends. The length of the CDR3 is 14 residues. Germline V gives CDR1 MNHNY, CDR2 SVGAGI (reference sequence). The DNA for the CDR3 is TGTGCCAGCAGCCGCGCCGAGGGAAACTATGGCTACACCTTC. Amino acid sequence: CASSRAEGNYGYTF.

V is TRBV6-4 and J is TRBJ2-1; D perhaps matches TRBD1 (6 bases). The germline V gene encodes CDR1 MRHNA and CDR2 SNTAGT. V lost 0 bases to trimming and J lost 4 bases, with 13 bases between them. This CDR3 has 16 residues. The CDR3 nucleotides read TGTGCCAGCAGTGACTCTGGCAGGGGTCAATACAATGAGCAGTTCTTC. It encodes CASSDSGRGQYNEQFF.

The genes are TRBV5-6 and TRBJ1-5; no firm D call. The CDR3 runs 12 residues. Germline lookup yields CDR1 SGHDT and CDR2 YYEEEE. Trimming pared 2 bases from V and 5 bases from J, leaving 5 bases between. The CDR3 nucleotides read TGTGCCAGCAGCTTACAAGATCAGCCCCAGCATTTT. This sequence encodes CASSLQDQPQHF.